The present T cell receptor (beta chain) was sequenced within a study of blood T cell repertoires in COVID-19. As processed by the authors: From reference gene primer amplification, estimates of nucleated cell counts were derived. Sequenced by immunoSEQ multiplex PCR; TCRdb stores in-frame clones only, minus some. Clone size and the V and J calls come from that table; the DNA yielded D and trimming. Seen here are about 220,000 clones, roughly 82% observed once, and the top ten hold 9.5% to 10%. Germline-derived CDR1 and CDR2 are SGHRS and YFSETQ. V was clipped by 4 bases and J by 5 bases; unmatched bases: 12. CDR3 length: 15 amino acids.

The V gene is TRBV5-1, the J gene TRBJ2-7; 7 positions agree with TRBD1. The source material was peripheral blood. The origin of this receptor is a man aged 45-60 years with active or convalescent COVID-19. The CDR3 DNA sequence: TGCGCCAGCAGCGCTTACAGGGGTAAGAAGGACGAGCAGTACTTC. Amino acid sequence: CASSAYRGKKDEQYF.